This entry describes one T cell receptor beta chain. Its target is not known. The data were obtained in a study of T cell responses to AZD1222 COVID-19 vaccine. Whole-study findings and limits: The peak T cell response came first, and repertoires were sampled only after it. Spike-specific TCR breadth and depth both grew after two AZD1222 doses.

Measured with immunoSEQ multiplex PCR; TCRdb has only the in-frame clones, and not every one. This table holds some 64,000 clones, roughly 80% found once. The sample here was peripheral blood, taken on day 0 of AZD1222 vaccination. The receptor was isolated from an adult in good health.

This chain's CDR3 is CAWSVLRFTEAFF. The DNA for the CDR3 is TGTGCCTGGAGTGTATTGAGATTCACTGAAGCTTTCTTT. The gene calls are TRBV30 and TRBJ1-1; D unresolved. Germline CDR1 and CDR2: GTSNPN and SVGIG (reference sequence). The V and J ends lost 0 bases and 4 bases respectively, with 9 bases between them. The CDR3 has 13 amino acids.